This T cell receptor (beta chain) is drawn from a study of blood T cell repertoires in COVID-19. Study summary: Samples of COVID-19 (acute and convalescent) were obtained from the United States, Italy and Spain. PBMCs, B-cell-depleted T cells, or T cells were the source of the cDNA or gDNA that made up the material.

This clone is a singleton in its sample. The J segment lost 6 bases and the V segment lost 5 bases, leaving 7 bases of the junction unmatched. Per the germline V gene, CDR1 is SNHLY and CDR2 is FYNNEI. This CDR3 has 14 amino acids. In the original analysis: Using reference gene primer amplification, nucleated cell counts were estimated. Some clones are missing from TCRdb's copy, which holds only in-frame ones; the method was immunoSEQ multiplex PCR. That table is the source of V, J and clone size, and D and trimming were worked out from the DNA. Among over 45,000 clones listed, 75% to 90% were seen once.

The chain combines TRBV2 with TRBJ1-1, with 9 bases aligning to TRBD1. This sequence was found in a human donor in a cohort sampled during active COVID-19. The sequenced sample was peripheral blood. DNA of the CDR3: TGTGCCAGCAGTCGGGGGACAGGGAATCCTGAAGCTTTCTTT. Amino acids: CASSRGTGNPEAFF.